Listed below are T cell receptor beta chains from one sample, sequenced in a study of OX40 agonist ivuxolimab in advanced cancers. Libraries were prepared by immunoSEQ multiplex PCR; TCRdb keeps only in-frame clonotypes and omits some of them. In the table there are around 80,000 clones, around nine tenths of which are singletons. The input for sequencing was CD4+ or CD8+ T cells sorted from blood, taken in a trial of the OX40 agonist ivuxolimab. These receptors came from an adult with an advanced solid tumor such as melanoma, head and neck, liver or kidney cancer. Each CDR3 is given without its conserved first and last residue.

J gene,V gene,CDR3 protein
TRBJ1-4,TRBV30,AWSRNRELF
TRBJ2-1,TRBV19,ASSIPYNEQF
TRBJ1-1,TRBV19,ASSIAPGVNTEAF
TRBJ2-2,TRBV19,ASSIDSNTGELF
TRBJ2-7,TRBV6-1,ASSEQGFYEQY
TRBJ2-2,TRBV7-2,ASSLAGAGELF
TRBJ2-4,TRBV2,ASSRGRENIQY
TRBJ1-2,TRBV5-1,ASSSGSNYGYT
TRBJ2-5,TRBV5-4,ASSLGGTGSIKTQY
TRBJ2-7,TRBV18,ASSPLAGLHEQY
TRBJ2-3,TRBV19,ASNHPGLAGSDTQY
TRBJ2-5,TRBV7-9,ASSLGTSGSRQY
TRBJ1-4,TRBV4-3,ASSQDGGQVNEKLF
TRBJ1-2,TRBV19,ASRGQGHYGYT
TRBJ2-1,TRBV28,ASSILAGGIFNEQF
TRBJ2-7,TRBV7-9,ASSLGGASYEQY
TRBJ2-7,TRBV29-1,SASGQGHHEQY
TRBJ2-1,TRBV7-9,ASSFNRKNNEQF
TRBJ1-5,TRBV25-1,ASTAPLPQH
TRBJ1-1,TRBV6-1,ASSYGNQGNTEAF
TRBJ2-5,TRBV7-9,ASSPSLQGGEETQY
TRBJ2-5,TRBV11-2,ASSRGAETQY
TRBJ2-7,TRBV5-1,ASSLELGLAYEQY
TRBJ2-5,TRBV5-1,ASSLGGSETQY
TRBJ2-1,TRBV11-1,ASRLSLAGPNEQF
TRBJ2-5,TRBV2,ATTAGEETQY
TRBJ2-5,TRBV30,AWSVSTEKETQY
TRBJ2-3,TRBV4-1,ASSQETASGSRDTQY
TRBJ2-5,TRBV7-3,ASRDGTGAQETQY
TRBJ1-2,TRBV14,ASSQGTGSNGYT
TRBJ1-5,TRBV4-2,ASSPTVGQGSYSNQPQH
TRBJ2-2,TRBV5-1,ASSPGTVNTGELF
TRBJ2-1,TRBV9,ASSGSGNTYNEQF
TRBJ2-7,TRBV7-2,ASSPSSGRYEQY
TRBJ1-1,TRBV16,ASSRGQVTEAF
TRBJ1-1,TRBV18,ASSPPMNTEAF
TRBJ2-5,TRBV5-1,ASSVGQGQETQY
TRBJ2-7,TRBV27,ASTRQSFYEQY
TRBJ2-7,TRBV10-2,ASRSPRRPAGNSYEQY
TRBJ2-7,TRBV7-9,ASSFGTENEQY
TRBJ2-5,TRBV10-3,AISLDRGVETQY
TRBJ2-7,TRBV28,ASSLTGGAYEQY
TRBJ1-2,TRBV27,ASRPGREGGSGYT
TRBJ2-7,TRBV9,ASSVGTGFYEQY